This T cell receptor beta chain came from a study of radiotherapy plus CTLA-4 blockade in lung cancer. Regarding the study as a whole: Early blood T cell clone dynamics, with interferon-beta, were reported to best predict response. Tumor-derived TCR clones expanded in blood after radiotherapy plus ipilimumab.

The method was immunoSEQ multiplex PCR; TCRdb's version includes in-frame clones alone and lacks a portion of them. Seen here are 95,000 to 150,000 clones, 85% to 90% observed once, and the top ten hold 5.5% to 8%. The sample holds a few counts of this clone. Antigen unknown. This CDR3 contains 14 residues. The germline V gene encodes CDR1 SGHAT and CDR2 FQNNGV. The V gene lost 1 base and the J gene lost 5 bases, with 9 bases spanning the gap. This chain joins TRBV11-2 and TRBJ2-1; D is undetermined. Material: peripheral blood, obtained from a patient treated with radiotherapy plus ipilimumab. This clonotype was sampled from a human donor with non-small cell lung cancer that progressed on radiotherapy plus ipilimumab. CDR3 sequence reads: CASSLVGQNNEQFF. The CDR3 coding sequence is TGTGCCAGCAGCTTAGTCGGTCAGAACAATGAGCAGTTCTTC.